Included here is one T cell receptor beta chain sequence, with context. Germline V gene lookup returns CDR1 LGHDT and CDR2 YNNKEL (reference sequence). V was clipped by 10 bases and J by 3 bases; unmatched bases: 11. This CDR3 is 16 amino acids long. The sample is drawn from a study of blood T cell repertoires in COVID-19. Background on the study: Material from acute and convalescent COVID-19 was sourced from the United States, Italy and Spain. T cells, B-cell-depleted T cells, or PBMCs supplied cDNA or gDNA.

In the study's own analysis: The assay estimated nucleated cells by amplifying reference gene primers. The table came from immunoSEQ multiplex PCR; TCRdb's copy has only in-frame clones and leaves some out. V, J and clone size derive from that table, while D and trimming were established from the DNA sequence. This table has a few hundred thousand clones, approximately 85% appearing once. This sequence was found in a man aged 35-49 years with acute or convalescent COVID-19. The sample consisted of peripheral blood. The rearrangement joins TRBV3-1 (or the pseudogene TRBV3-2) to TRBJ2-5, with 13 bases matching TRBD2. For the CDR3, the DNA is TGTGCCACCCAGGGACTAGCGGGGAGAATAAAAGAGACCCAGTACTTC. It yields the protein CATQGLAGRIKETQYF.